These 17 T cell receptor beta chains share one sample of origin, sequenced in a study of blood T cell repertoires in COVID-19. The data were produced by immunoSEQ multiplex PCR, yet TCRdb's version contains in-frame clones alone and is incomplete. The sample records 60,000 to 65,000 clones, 70% to 90% being singletons. The specimen was peripheral blood. All receptors come from a human donor with active COVID-19. The donor label of this sample is uncertain.

This clone was seen a single time. The chain couples TRBV27 to TRBJ1-4; D might be TRBD1 (5 bases). CDR1 MNHEY and CDR2 SMNVEV come from the germline V gene (reference sequence). With 1 base removed from V and 5 bases from J, the gap between germline ends came to 11 bases. The CDR3 covers 15 residues. Here the CDR3 DNA reads TGTGCCAGCAGTTTATTCCCCGACAGAAATGAAAAACTGTTTTTT. Amino acids: CASSLFPDRNEKLFF.

V gene TRBV5-6 combines with J gene TRBJ2-3; D is perhaps TRBD1 (5 bases). Germline CDR1 SGHDT, CDR2 YYEEEE. The CDR3 has 14 amino acids. Trimming removed 8 bases at V and 0 bases at J, with 13 bases between. CDR3 DNA: TGTGCCAGAACCCCAGGGTCTAGCACAGATACGCAGTATTTT. Encoded protein: CARTPGSSTDTQYF.

The V call is TRBV5-4, the J call TRBJ1-2, with D unresolved. The ends were cut back, 5 bases at V and 2 bases at J, with 10 bases in the middle. This CDR3 is built from 13 residues. The V gene's germline CDR1 is SGHNT and CDR2 YYREEE (reference sequence). This CDR3 is CASRPLGNYGYTF. The CDR3, as DNA: TGTGCCAGCAGACCTCTCGGGAACTATGGCTACACCTTC.

The gene calls are TRBV6-5 and TRBJ1-2; D is possibly TRBD1 (6 bases). Trimming removed 10 bases from V and 6 bases from J, with 24 bases in between. This CDR3 has 15 residues. Germline V gene lookup returns CDR1 MNHEY and CDR2 SVGAGI. This CDR3 is CATQGGGFVFDGYTF. The CDR3 DNA reads TGTGCCACACAGGGTGGGGGATTTGTCTTTGATGGCTACACCTTC.

In nucleotides, the CDR3 is TGTGCCAGCAGCTCCGACTGGAGGGATACGCAGTATTTT. Amino acids: CASSSDWRDTQYF. The J gene is TRBJ2-3, the V gene TRBV11-2, with D possibly TRBD2 on 5 matching bases. The V gene lost 4 bases and the J gene lost 6 bases, with 11 bases spanning the gap. This CDR3 spans 13 amino acids. The germline V gene has CDR1 SGHAT and CDR2 FQNNGV.

This clone came up once. The chain recombines TRBV18 with TRBJ2-7; 7 nucleotides align to TRBD2. CDR1 is KGHSH, CDR2 LQKENI, per germline. The CDR3 has 19 amino acids. Trimming at V came to 1 base and at J to 3 bases, leaving 18 bases not matched to a gene. The CDR3 spells CASSPRTSPLPAGLYEQYF. Written as DNA, the CDR3 is TGTGCCAGCTCACCACGTACATCACCCCTCCCAGCGGGACTCTACGAGCAGTACTTC.

The chain employs TRBV5-1 and TRBJ2-3; D remains ambiguous. Trimming cost V 0 bases and J 4 bases, with 9 bases left between them. The CDR3 consists of 14 residues. Germline V gives CDR1 SGHRS, CDR2 YFSETQ. CDR3: CASSLALRADTQYF. The CDR3 region has the DNA TGCGCCAGCAGCTTGGCCCTTCGGGCAGATACGCAGTATTTT.

This clone was seen only once. This chain connects TRBV27 to TRBJ1-2; D perhaps matches TRBD1 (6 bases). CDR3 size: 13 residues. V lost 5 bases, J lost 7 bases, and 14 bases lay in between. Germline V lookup: CDR1 MNHEY, CDR2 SMNVEV (reference sequence). As DNA, the CDR3 is TGTGCCAGCAGTCTCTCCCGGACAGCTGGCTACACCTTC. As protein: CASSLSRTAGYTF.

V gene TRBV7-3 combines with J gene TRBJ2-1, with a weak D call TRBD2 (6 bases). This CDR3 region has 15 residues. Germline V gives CDR1 SGHTA, CDR2 FQGTGA. Trimming pared 0 bases from V and 1 base from J, leaving 7 bases between. CDR3 sequence reads: CASSLTLASYNEQFF. DNA of the CDR3: TGTGCCAGCAGCTTAACCCTAGCGTCCTACAATGAGCAGTTCTTC.

This chain joins TRBV5-1 and TRBJ2-1, with D hard to call. Germline assignment: CDR1 SGHRS and CDR2 YFSETQ. This CDR3 region has 15 residues. The V end lost 0 bases, the J end lost 1 base, and 8 bases lay between the germline ends. The CDR3 DNA reads as TGCGCCAGCAGCTTGGGGCAGGTTTCCTACAATGAGCAGTTCTTC. Translating it yields CASSLGQVSYNEQFF.

The V call is TRBV4-3, the J call TRBJ2-5; D is undetermined. Germline assignment: CDR1 LGHNA and CDR2 YSLEER. The CDR3 extends over 14 amino acids. Trimming stripped 1 base from V and 1 base from J, with 7 bases between. DNA for the CDR3: TGCGCCAGCAGCCAAGGTGGAGCCCAAGAGACCCAGTACTTC. Protein: CASSQGGAQETQYF.

This clone was seen only once. V and J are TRBV30 and TRBJ1-2; 8 positions agree with TRBD1. Germline loops: CDR1 GTSNPN, CDR2 SVGIG (reference sequence). The V gene end was trimmed by 2 bases and the J gene end by 8 bases; junction bases not matched to a gene: 10. This CDR3 spans 14 amino acids. The CDR3 DNA follows: TGTGCCTGGAGTCTTTCGGACAGGGCTTGGGGCTACACCTTC. Protein product: CAWSLSDRAWGYTF.

The V gene is TRBV18, the J gene TRBJ2-1; TRBD2 aligns across 7 bases. The CDR3 consists of 16 residues. The germline CDR1 and CDR2 sequences are KGHSH and LQKENI. Losses at the gene ends were 3 bases for V and 10 bases for J; bases not matched to a gene: 15. CDR3 protein: CASSPVRRETKIEQFF. The CDR3 nucleotides are TGTGCCAGCTCACCCGTGAGGCGGGAGACTAAGATAGAGCAGTTCTTC.

The genes are TRBV4-2 and TRBJ1-3, with a tentative D call TRBD1 (6 bases). The CDR3 is 16 residues long. Between the trimmed V and J ends, which lost 4 bases and 0 bases, there was a span of 13 bases. Germline V CDR1 and CDR2: LGHNA, YNFKEQ. The CDR3 loop is CASSPFQGSSGNTIYF. The CDR3 coding sequence is TGTGCCAGCAGCCCCTTTCAGGGGAGCTCTGGAAACACCATATATTTT.

This clone was recorded only once. This chain links TRBV4-3 with TRBJ2-3; the match to TRBD2 covers 9 bases. Germline values: CDR1 LGHNA, CDR2 YSLEER. This CDR3 is built from 19 residues. V gave up 1 base and J gave up 1 base; unmatched junction bases: 12. The CDR3 here is CASSQVGGGAVGGTDTQYF. DNA for the CDR3: TGCGCCAGCAGCCAAGTTGGCGGGGGGGCCGTCGGTGGCACAGATACGCAGTATTTT.

V is TRBV11-2 and J is TRBJ2-7; 8 bases match TRBD1. Germline lookup yields CDR1 SGHAT and CDR2 FQNNGV. V was clipped by 1 base and J by 5 bases; unmatched bases: 7. CDR3 length equals 15 residues. The CDR3 protein is CASSLVPQGVNEQYF. In DNA, the CDR3 is TGTGCCAGCAGCTTAGTCCCACAGGGGGTCAACGAGCAGTACTTC.

This clone came up once. The V call is TRBV3-1 (or the pseudogene TRBV3-2), the J call TRBJ2-1, with 13 bases aligning to TRBD2. Trimming at V came to 4 bases and at J to 6 bases, leaving 6 bases not matched to a gene. The germline CDR1 and CDR2 sequences are LGHDT and YNNKEL (reference sequence). CDR3 size: 16 residues. CDR3 DNA sequence: TGTGCCAGCAGCCGCCCGACTAGCGGGGGGCCCAATGAGCAGTTCTTC. Residues: CASSRPTSGGPNEQFF.